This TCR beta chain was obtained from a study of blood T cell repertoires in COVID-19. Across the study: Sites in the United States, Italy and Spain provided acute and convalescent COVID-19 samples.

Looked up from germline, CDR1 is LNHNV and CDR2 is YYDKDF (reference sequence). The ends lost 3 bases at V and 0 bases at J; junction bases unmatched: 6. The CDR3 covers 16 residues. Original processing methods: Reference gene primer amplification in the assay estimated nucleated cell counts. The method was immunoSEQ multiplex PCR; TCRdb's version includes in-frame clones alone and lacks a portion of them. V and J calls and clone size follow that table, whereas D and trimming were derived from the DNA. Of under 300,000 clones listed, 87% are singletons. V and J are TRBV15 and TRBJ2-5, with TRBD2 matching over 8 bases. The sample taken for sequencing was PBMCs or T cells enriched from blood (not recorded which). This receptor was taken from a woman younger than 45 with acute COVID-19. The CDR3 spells CATSSILAGNQETQYF. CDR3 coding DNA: TGTGCCACCAGCAGCATCCTAGCGGGTAACCAAGAGACCCAGTACTTC.